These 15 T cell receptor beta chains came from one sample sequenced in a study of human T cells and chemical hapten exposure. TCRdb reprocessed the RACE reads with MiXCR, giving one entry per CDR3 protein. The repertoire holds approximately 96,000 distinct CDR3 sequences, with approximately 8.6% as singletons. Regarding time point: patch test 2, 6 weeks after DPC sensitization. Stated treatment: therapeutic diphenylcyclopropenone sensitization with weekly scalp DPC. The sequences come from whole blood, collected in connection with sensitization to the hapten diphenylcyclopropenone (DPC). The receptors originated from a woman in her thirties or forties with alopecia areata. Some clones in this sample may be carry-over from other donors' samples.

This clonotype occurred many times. The CDR3 sequence: CSGSSAGGPYNEQFF. CDR3 DNA sequence: TGCAGCGGCTCGTCGGCGGGAGGGCCTTACAATGAGCAGTTCTTC. J is TRBJ2-1 and V is TRBV29-1; 9 bases are a match to TRBD2. The CDR3 sequence is 15 residues long. Germline values: CDR1 SQVTM, CDR2 ANQGSEA. With V trimmed by 7 bases and J by 4 bases, 11 bases remained unmatched.

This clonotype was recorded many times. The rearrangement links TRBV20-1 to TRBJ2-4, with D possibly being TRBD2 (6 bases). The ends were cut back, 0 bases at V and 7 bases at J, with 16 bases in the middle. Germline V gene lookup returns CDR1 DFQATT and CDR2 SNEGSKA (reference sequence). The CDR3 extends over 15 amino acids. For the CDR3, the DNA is TGCAGTGCTAGAGAAGGGACTGGTGGGAATAACATTCAGTACTTC. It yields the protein CSAREGTGGNNIQYF.

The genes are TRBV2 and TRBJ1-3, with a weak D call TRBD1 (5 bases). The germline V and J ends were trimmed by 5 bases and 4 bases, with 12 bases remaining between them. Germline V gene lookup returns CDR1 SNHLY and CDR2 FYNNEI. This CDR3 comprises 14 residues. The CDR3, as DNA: TGTGCCAGCAGTCGGGACGAGTTGGGAAACACCATATATTTT. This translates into CASSRDELGNTIYF.

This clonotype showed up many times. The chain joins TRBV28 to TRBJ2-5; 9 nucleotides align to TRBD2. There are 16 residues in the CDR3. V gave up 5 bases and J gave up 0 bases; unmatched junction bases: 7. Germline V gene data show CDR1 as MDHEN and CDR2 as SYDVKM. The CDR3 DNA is TGTGCCAGCAGTCACAGCGGGAGGACGGACCAAGAGACCCAGTACTTC. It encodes CASSHSGRTDQETQYF.

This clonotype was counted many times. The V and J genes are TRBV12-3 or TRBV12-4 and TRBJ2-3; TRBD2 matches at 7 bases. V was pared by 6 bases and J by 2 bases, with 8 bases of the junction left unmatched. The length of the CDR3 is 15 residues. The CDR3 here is CASRMKSGDTDTQYF. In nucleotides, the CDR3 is TGTGCCAGCAGGATGAAGAGCGGGGACACAGATACGCAGTATTTT.

CDR3 DNA: TGTGCCAGCAGCTTAACAGCCATAAACACTGAAGCTTTCTTT. Its protein product is CASSLTAINTEAFF. The chain links TRBV7-9 to TRBJ1-1; no reliable D call. Germline-derived CDR1 and CDR2 are SEHNR and FQNEAQ (reference sequence). Trimming removed 2 bases at V and 2 bases at J, with 9 bases between. This CDR3 contains 14 residues.

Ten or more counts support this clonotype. CDR3 loop: CSARDPQGGDQPQHF. CDR3 DNA: TGCAGTGCTAGAGATCCCCAGGGTGGGGATCAGCCCCAGCATTTT. The V and J genes are TRBV20-1 and TRBJ1-5, with a possible D match to TRBD1 (5 bases). Looked up from germline, CDR1 is DFQATT and CDR2 is SNEGSKA (reference sequence). This CDR3 region has 15 residues. Trimming removed 0 bases from V and 5 bases from J, with 14 bases in between.

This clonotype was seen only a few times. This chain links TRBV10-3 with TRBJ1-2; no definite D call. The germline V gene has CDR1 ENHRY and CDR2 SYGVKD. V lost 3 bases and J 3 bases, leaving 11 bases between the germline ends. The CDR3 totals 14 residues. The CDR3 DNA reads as TGTGCCATCAGTGACGGCCCCCCCGACTATGGCTACACCTTC. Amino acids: CAISDGPPDYGYTF.

In DNA form, the CDR3 reads TGTGCCAGCAGCCCGTGGACAGGGAGCTCCTACAATGAGCAGTTCTTC. Protein: CASSPWTGSSYNEQFF. The chain is built from TRBV7-2 and TRBJ2-1; 8 nucleotides line up with TRBD1. The length of the CDR3 is 16 residues. Per germline, CDR1 SGHTA and CDR2 FQGNSA. With V trimmed by 5 bases and J by 0 bases, 6 bases remained unmatched.

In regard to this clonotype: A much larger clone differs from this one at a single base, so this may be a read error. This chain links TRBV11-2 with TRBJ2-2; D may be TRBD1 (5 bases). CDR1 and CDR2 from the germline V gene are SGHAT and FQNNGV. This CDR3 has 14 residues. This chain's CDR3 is CANSPQGSTGELFF. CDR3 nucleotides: TGTGCCAACAGCCCTCAGGGCTCCACCGGGGAGCTGTTTTTT.

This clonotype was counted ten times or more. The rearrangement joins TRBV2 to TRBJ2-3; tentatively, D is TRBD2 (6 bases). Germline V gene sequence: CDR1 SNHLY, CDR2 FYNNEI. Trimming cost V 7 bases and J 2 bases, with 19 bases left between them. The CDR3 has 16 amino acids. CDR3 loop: CASKKLPAGVTDTQYF. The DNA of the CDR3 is TGTGCCAGCAAAAAACTCCCAGCGGGTGTCACAGATACGCAGTATTTT.

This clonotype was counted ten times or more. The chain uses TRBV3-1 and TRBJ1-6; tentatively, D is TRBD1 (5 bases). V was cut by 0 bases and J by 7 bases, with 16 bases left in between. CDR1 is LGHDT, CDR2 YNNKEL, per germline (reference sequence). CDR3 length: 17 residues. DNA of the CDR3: TGTGCCAGCAGCCAAGATTTTCCGCCAGGGACGAATTCACCCCTCCACTTT. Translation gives CASSQDFPPGTNSPLHF.

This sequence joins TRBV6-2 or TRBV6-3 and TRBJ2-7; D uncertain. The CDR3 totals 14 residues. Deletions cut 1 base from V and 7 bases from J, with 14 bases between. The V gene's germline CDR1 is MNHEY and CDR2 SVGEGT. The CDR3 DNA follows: TGTGCCAGCAGTTACTTAGTTTCTGGAAAAGAGCAGTACTTC. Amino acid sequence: CASSYLVSGKEQYF.

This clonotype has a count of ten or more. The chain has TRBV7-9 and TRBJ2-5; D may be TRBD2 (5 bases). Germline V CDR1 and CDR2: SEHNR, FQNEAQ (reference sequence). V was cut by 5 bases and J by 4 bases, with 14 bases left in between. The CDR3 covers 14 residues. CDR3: CASSRSAGGETQYF. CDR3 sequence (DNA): TGTGCCAGCAGCAGGAGTGCCGGAGGAGAGACCCAGTACTTC.

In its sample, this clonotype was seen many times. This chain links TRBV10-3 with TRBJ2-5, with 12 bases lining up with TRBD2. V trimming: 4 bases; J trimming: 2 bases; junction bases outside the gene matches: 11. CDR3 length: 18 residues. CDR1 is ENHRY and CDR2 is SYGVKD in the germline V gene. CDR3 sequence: CAISGRPTSGSRQETQYF. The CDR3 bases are TGTGCCATCAGTGGGCGGCCGACTAGCGGGAGTAGGCAAGAGACCCAGTACTTC.